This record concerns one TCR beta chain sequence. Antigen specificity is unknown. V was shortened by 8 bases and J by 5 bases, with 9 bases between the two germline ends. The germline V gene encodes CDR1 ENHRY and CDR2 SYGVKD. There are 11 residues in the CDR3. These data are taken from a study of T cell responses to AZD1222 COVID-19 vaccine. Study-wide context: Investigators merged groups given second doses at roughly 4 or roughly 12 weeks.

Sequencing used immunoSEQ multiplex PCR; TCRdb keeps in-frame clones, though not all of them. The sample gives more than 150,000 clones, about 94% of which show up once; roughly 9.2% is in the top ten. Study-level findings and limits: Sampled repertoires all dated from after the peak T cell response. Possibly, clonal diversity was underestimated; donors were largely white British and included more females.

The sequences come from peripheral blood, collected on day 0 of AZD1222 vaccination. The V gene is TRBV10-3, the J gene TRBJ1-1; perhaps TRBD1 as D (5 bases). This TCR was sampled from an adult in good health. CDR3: CAIQRGTEAFF. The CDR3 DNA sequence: TGTGCCATCCAAAGGGGTACTGAAGCTTTCTTT.